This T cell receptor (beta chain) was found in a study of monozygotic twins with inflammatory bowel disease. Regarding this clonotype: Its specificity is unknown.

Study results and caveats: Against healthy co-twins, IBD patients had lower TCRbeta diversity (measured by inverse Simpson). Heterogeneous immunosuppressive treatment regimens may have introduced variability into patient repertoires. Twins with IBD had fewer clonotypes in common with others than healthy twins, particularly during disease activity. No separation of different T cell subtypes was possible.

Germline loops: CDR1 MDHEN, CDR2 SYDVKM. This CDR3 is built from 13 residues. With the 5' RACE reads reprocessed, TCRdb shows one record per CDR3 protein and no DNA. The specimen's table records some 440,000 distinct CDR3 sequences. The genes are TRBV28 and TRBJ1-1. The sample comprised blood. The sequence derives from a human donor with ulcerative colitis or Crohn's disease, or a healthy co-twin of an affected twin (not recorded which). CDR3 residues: CASSPSPQSVAFF.